This note documents a single TCR beta chain sequence. The antigen remains unidentified. This sample is drawn from a study of T cells expressing NK-cell markers. Study results and limitations: HCMV specificity of the expanded NKG2C+ T cell clones stayed unclear.

There are 13 residues in the CDR3. CDR1 is ENHRY, CDR2 SYGVKD, per germline. TCRdb reanalyzed the 5' RACE reads, giving one entry per CDR3 protein sequence and no DNA. The sample totals approximately 550,000 distinct CDR3 sequences; its top ten clones hold roughly 3.6%. The clonotype was recovered from a man younger than 30 in good health. The sample was blood T cells: a sorted CD56 or NKG2C T cell subset, CD4+ or CD8+ T cells, or bulk PBMC T cells (not recorded which). The chain employs TRBV10-3 and TRBJ2-2. The CDR3 sequence: CAISPGGAGELFF.